A single sample gave rise to the 16 T cell receptor beta chains below, sequenced in a study of blood T cell repertoires in COVID-19. This table comes from immunoSEQ multiplex PCR, and its TCRdb copy is limited to in-frame clones, with some not included. The table has 200,000 to 300,000 clones, 86% seen once. The sample consisted of peripheral blood. The receptors shown here come from a man aged 55 to 70 with acute or convalescent COVID-19.

A word on this clone: This sample also contains other DNA sequences that code for the same CDR3. The J gene is TRBJ1-1, the V gene TRBV29-1, with a weak D call TRBD1 (6 bases). The germline V gene encodes CDR1 SQVTM and CDR2 ANQGSEA. Deletions cut 3 bases from V and 0 bases from J, with 8 bases between. The CDR3 consists of 13 residues. The CDR3 coding sequence is TGCAGCGTTGAGACAGGCATGAACACTGAAGCTTTCTTT. Amino acids: CSVETGMNTEAFF.

This rearrangement joins TRBV7-9 to TRBJ1-6; D remains ambiguous. The CDR3 is 14 amino acids. Germline CDR1 reads SEHNR; CDR2 reads FQNEAQ (reference sequence). Trimming removed 1 base at V and 7 bases at J, with 8 bases between. The CDR3 nucleotides read TGTGCCAGCAGCTTAGAACAGTACAATTCACCCCTCCACTTT. Translated, it gives CASSLEQYNSPLHF.

Here the CDR3 reads CASSGGQGLTGGYTF. The DNA for the CDR3 is TGTGCCAGCAGCGGAGGACAGGGGCTTACTGGTGGCTACACCTTC. V gene TRBV9 combines with J gene TRBJ1-2; TRBD1 agrees at 9 bases. Looked up from germline, CDR1 is SGDLS and CDR2 is YYNGEE. This CDR3 is 15 amino acids long. V trimming: 3 bases; J trimming: 7 bases; junction bases outside the gene matches: 10.

The V gene is TRBV5-1, the J gene TRBJ1-2, with D perhaps TRBD1 (6 bases). The CDR3 totals 14 residues. The germline V and J ends were trimmed by 9 bases and 0 bases, with 15 bases remaining between them. From germline, CDR1 is SGHRS and CDR2 YFSETQ. The chain's CDR3 is CATRGQTSNYGYTF. CDR3 DNA: TGCGCCACTCGAGGACAGACATCTAACTATGGCTACACCTTC.

The chain carries TRBV18 and TRBJ2-5; unclear D gene. The CDR3 has 14 amino acids. Deletions cut 4 bases from V and 2 bases from J, with 11 bases between. Germline CDR1 is KGHSH and CDR2 is LQKENI. CDR3 nucleotide sequence: TGTGCCAGCTCACTCGGAACAGCACAAGAGACCCAGTACTTC. Encoded protein: CASSLGTAQETQYF. The variable domain in full, completed from reference TRBV18 and TRBJ2-5, reads NAGVMQNPRHLVRRRGQEARLRCSPMKGHSHVYWYRQLPEEGLKFMVYLQKENIIDESGMPKERFSAEFPKEGPSILRIQQVVRGDSAAYFCASSLGTAQETQYFGPGTRLLVL.

This clone was recorded only once. V gene TRBV7-8 combines with J gene TRBJ1-1, with 8 bases matching TRBD1. Trimming cost V 4 bases and J 5 bases; bases outside gene matches: 12. The CDR3 has 16 residues. Germline values: CDR1 SGHVS, CDR2 FQNEAQ. The DNA for the CDR3 is TGTGCCAGCAGCTGGGGGACCAGGGGGCGAGGTACTGAAGCTTTCTTT. Translation gives CASSWGTRGRGTEAFF.

The V and J genes are TRBV6-5 and TRBJ2-1, with 8 bases that match TRBD1. Germline V gene sequence: CDR1 MNHEY, CDR2 SVGAGI. V lost 0 bases to trimming and J lost 7 bases; unmatched junction nucleotides: 8. There are 16 residues in the CDR3. The CDR3 coding sequence is TGTGCCAGCAGTTACTCGTCGGTTCGACAGGGGAATGAGCAGTTCTTC. As protein: CASSYSSVRQGNEQFF.

This clone occurred a few times. The gene calls are TRBV6-2 or TRBV6-3 and TRBJ1-2; D gene unclear. Looked up from germline, CDR1 is MNHEY and CDR2 is SVGEGT. The CDR3 runs 15 residues. V shed 2 bases and J shed 10 bases, with 20 bases lying between them. CDR3 coding DNA: TGTGCCAGCAGTTACAGACCGGGAACGGAATCTCTCTACACCTTC. Its translation is CASSYRPGTESLYTF.

This clone was recorded once. The chain joins TRBV21-1 to TRBJ1-4; the DNA was not compared with TRBD1, the D call given in the table. TRBV21-1 counts as a pseudogene. There are 16 residues in the CDR3. The CDR3 DNA reads as TGTGCCAGCAGCAAAAGCCGGACAGGGGTAGGTGAAAAACTGTTTTTT. Amino acid sequence: CASSKSRTGVGEKLFF.

Concerning this clone: One junction end does not reproduce the germline sequence, and a read error may be involved. The chain is built from TRBV7-7 and TRBJ2-5, with 15 bases identical to TRBD2. This CDR3 region has 16 residues. The germline V gene has CDR1 SSHAT and CDR2 FNYEAQ (reference sequence). For the CDR3, the DNA is TGTGCTAGCAGCCCGGGACTAGCGGGAGGATCCGAGACCCAGTACTTC. It codes for CASSPGLAGGSETQYF.

This chain connects TRBV28 to TRBJ1-5; tentatively, D is TRBD1 (5 bases). The V and J ends lost 8 bases and 7 bases respectively, with 21 bases between them. The germline V gene encodes CDR1 MDHEN and CDR2 SYDVKM. CDR3 length: 15 amino acids. CDR3 residues: CASHTGGTATQPQHF. The CDR3 DNA reads TGTGCCAGCCACACTGGAGGGACTGCCACCCAGCCCCAGCATTTT. The whole variable domain, remainder taken from reference TRBV28 and TRBJ1-5, is DVKVTQSSRYLVKRTGEKVFLECVQDMDHENMFWYRQDPGLGLRLIYFSYDVKMKEKGDIPEGYSVSREKKERFSLILESASTNQTSMYLCASHTGGTATQPQHFGDGTRLSIL.

The chain carries TRBV7-9 and TRBJ2-7; unclear D gene. Looked up from germline, CDR1 is SEHNR and CDR2 is FQNEAQ (reference sequence). This CDR3 comprises 14 residues. Between the trimmed V and J ends, which lost 0 bases and 3 bases, there was a span of 9 bases. The CDR3 region is CASSLAGSYYEQYF. CDR3 nucleotide sequence: TGTGCCAGCAGCTTAGCGGGCAGCTACTACGAGCAGTACTTC.

The V call is TRBV9, the J call TRBJ1-4; maybe TRBD1 (5 bases). The CDR3 runs 15 residues. V was shortened by 4 bases and J by 3 bases, with 13 bases between the two germline ends. Germline V lookup: CDR1 SGDLS, CDR2 YYNGEE. CDR3 sequence (DNA): TGTGCCAGCAGCTCTAGGGCAGGGCCTAATGAAAAACTGTTTTTT. It yields the protein CASSSRAGPNEKLFF.

CDR3 protein: CASTLLGAGPTGTQYF. CDR3 bases: TGTGCCAGCACCCTCCTCGGAGCGGGACCGACGGGGACCCAGTACTTC. The J gene is TRBJ2-5, the V gene TRBV11-1; 7 bases line up with TRBD2. The V and J ends lost 7 bases and 7 bases, in that order; junction bases with no gene match: 18. Germline V gene lookup returns CDR1 SGHAT and CDR2 FQDESV (reference sequence). This CDR3 has 16 amino acids.

V and J are TRBV28 and TRBJ1-2; 7 bases agree with TRBD1. V dropped 6 bases and J dropped 0; count of bases not matched to a gene: 7. CDR1 and CDR2 (germline): MDHEN, SYDVKM. This CDR3 spans 15 amino acids. As DNA, the CDR3 is TGTGCCAGCAGGAAGGGGGCAACTACTAACTATGGCTACACCTTC. It translates to CASRKGATTNYGYTF.

V gene TRBV5-6 combines with J gene TRBJ1-6; 12 bases line up with TRBD1. In germline, CDR1 is SGHDT, CDR2 YYEEEE. The CDR3 runs 17 residues. The J segment lost 10 bases and the V segment lost 3 bases, leaving 11 bases of the junction unmatched. Here the CDR3 DNA reads TGTGCCAGCAGCTCCTCCGGGACAGGGGGCGGATTATCACCCCTCCACTTT. As protein: CASSSSGTGGGLSPLHF. Full variable domain (missing parts from reference TRBV5-6 and TRBJ1-6): DAGVTQSPTHLIKTRGQQVTLRCSPKSGHDTVSWYQQALGQGPQFIFQYYEEEERQRGNFPDRFSGHQFPNYSSELNVNALLLGDSALYLCASSSSGTGGGLSPLHFGNGTRLTVT.